This T cell receptor (beta chain) is drawn from a study of cytomegalovirus exposure and HLA in healthy donors. Overall study: Of all 400 or so donors who were genotyped, 70% to 85% belonged to the Caucasian-associated ancestry cluster.

This CDR3 comprises 14 residues. Germline CDR1 MNHEY, CDR2 SMNVEV (reference sequence). The J segment lost 5 bases and the V segment lost 5 bases, leaving 3 bases of the junction unmatched. 13 Jbeta primers and 60 Vbeta primers were used for the PCR. Clones were sequenced by immunoSEQ multiplex PCR, and TCRdb holds only the in-frame ones, with some missing. The sample contains approximately 150,000 clones, around 78% of which appear only once. V and J are TRBV27 and TRBJ2-1; 10 bases are a match to TRBD2. Sequenced sample: PBMCs. This clonotype was obtained from a woman aged 40 to 49 in good health and CMV-seronegative. The CDR3 DNA sequence: TGTGCCAGCAGTACTAGCGGGACCCACAATGAGCAGTTCTTC. Its translation: CASSTSGTHNEQFF.